The clone carrying this T cell receptor beta chain came up a few times. The V gene lost 0 bases and the J gene lost 0 bases, with 10 bases spanning the gap. The CDR3 has 15 amino acids. CDR1 is SGHNT and CDR2 is YYREEE in the germline V gene (reference sequence). This entry belongs to a study of control samples from healthy donors and cancer patients. Clones were read by immunoSEQ multiplex PCR, and TCRdb kept only the in-frame ones, dropping some. The repertoire has approximately 120,000 clones, roughly 84% of them found once; the top ten carry around 2%. The clonotype comes from a man between 18 and 35 years old in good health. The chain employs TRBV5-4 and TRBJ2-7; D call uncertain. Sequenced input: blood. The CDR3 sequence: CASSLGVESSYEQYF. The CDR3 bases are TGTGCCAGCAGCTTGGGGGTAGAGAGCTCCTACGAGCAGTACTTC. The whole variable domain, remainder taken from reference TRBV5-4 and TRBJ2-7, is ETGVTQSPTHLIKTRGQQVTLRCSSQSGHNTVSWYQQALGQGPQFIFQYYREEENGRGNFPPRFSGLQFPNYSSELNVNALELDDSALYLCASSLGVESSYEQYFGPGTRLTVT.